Listed here is a single TCR beta chain. The specificity of this receptor is unknown. No per-base quality is available; no much larger clone lies one base away. CDR1 and CDR2 are drawn from the germline V gene (reference sequence): SEHNR, FQNEAQ. The CDR3 starts with the cysteine, ends with the phenylalanine, and has 16 residues. Only the CDR3 region is kept as DNA, spanning 48 bases read in frame from base 1. V gives up 4 bases and J gives up 4 bases, and the segment between their germline ends measures 19 bases. The data originate from a study of cytomegalovirus exposure and HLA in healthy donors (dated by TCRdb to about 2017). Describing the broader study: An earlier analysis of a few hundred of the donors reported approximately 300 Gb of sequence data and roughly 120 million unique TCR beta sequences obtained from around 180 million T cells. The number of typed donors differed by locus: about 620-630 for A, B, C, DRB1 and DQB1; approximately 540 for DQA1; roughly 600 for DPA1; and about 450 for DPB1. Alongside the repertoire data, information on donor age, sex, ethnicity and CMV serostatus was compiled. All discovery cohort repertoires had been generated using a single sequencing platform. Besides the first cohort of 666 subjects, a separate validation cohort made up of over 100 different subjects was used. To predict cytomegalovirus infection status, the study combined high-throughput TCR immunosequencing, statistical association of individual TCRs with disease status, and machine learning. The genetic ancestry cluster associated with self-reported Caucasian donors included approximately 85% of the roughly 400 genotyped donors. An early release covering over 500 HLA-typed donors comprised about 300 gigabases of sequencing data and tens of millions of unique TCR sequences. HLA typing included class I and class II loci at four-digit resolution. Genome-wide SNP genotypes for about 65% of the 666 donors were used in a later genetic analysis, which treated that subset as a discovery cohort. The study aimed to test whether cataloging public T cell receptors could reveal signatures of past pathogen exposure. In an earlier analysis of roughly 580 of the donors, high-throughput TCR beta sequencing was used to judge whether each TCR beta V gene segment behaved as functional or pseudogenic. To study patterns of TCR occurrence, a later analysis re-analyzed previously published TCR beta repertoires from 550 to 800 donors and added high-resolution HLA genotyping. The later analysis used no new phenotypic data to find candidate immune exposures, relying instead on TCR beta sequences and their occurrence across donors. Across about 380 genotyped donors of the cohort, an average of roughly 250,000 unique TCR beta nucleotide sequences per donor were sequenced, and approximately 17% of those sequences were non-productive. A handful of DR-DQ haplotypes were handled as single units for association and clustering because linkage in the cohort was strong. The study used immunosequencing to profile the T cell repertoires of approximately 630 subjects and linked those repertoires to cytomegalovirus serostatus. Study-wide conclusions, independent of this receptor: In a later analysis, over 15,000 TCR beta sequences were associated with specific HLA alleles at a false discovery rate of 0.05. A later analysis reported that several top co-occurrence clusters appeared linked to parvovirus B19, influenza, CMV and Epstein-Barr virus. The only immune exposure information available for the cohort was CMV serostatus. Most CMV-associated TCR beta chains appeared to be HLA-restricted in a later analysis, and the HLA associations seemed to be driven largely by CMV exposure. Because some donors lacked HLA typing at each locus, the association tests relied only on the typed subset. The cohort was sequenced for TCR beta chains only, and without alpha or paired-chain data the features that could be detected were limited. Sequencing depth was assumed to be roughly uniform across donors in the presence/absence analyses, though that assumption may not hold. About 15 rarely observed V segments, including chromosome 9 orphons, were excluded from the earlier analysis of about 610 of the donors because counts were too low. A later analysis found that HLA-associated TCR beta chains were more clonally expanded and had lower generation probabilities than equally common non-associated chains. An association between a missense DCLRE1C variant and V-gene and J-gene trimming of TCR beta chains was found in a later genetic analysis and replicated in an independent cohort. An earlier analysis of some 560 of the donors showed that most TCR beta V segments appeared in productive rearrangements either about 90% or about 30% of the time, which broadly matched IMGT annotations. Most TCR sequences were seen in very few donors, while some public TCRs were found in many individuals. According to a later analysis, TCR association rates differed among HLA loci, with DRB1 alleles showing the most associated TCRs and HLA-C alleles showing the fewest. Some IMGT-functional V segments, including TRBV6-2 and TRBV6-3, could not be told apart with the 87-base-pair reads, so those segments were excluded. Assigning TCR associations to individual alleles was difficult when HLA alleles, especially DR and DQ, strongly co-occurred. A further reported finding was that TCR beta sequences accurately predicted the HLA-A and HLA-B alleles for most subjects in the first cohort. In both the original and validation cohorts, the classifier was reported to diagnose cytomegalovirus status with high specificity and sensitivity. The study listed approximately 150 TCR beta chains as associated with cytomegalovirus. Three of the identified cytomegalovirus-associated TCR beta chains were confirmed in vitro to be specific for cytomegalovirus antigens. It was suggested by the authors that the approach could potentially be generalized to other disease states and immunological phenotypes. Correlated functional status among segregating V segments might be attributable to linkage disequilibrium, but an unknown experimental factor could not be ruled out. In a later genetic analysis, fewer N-insertions in productive TCRs were reported among donors in an Asian-associated ancestry cluster than the 666-donor mean. A group of highly shared sequence variants was considered likely to be a technical artifact of the sequencing pipeline.

Library preparation employed the immunoSEQ multiplex PCR assay. A mixture of 60 forward primers for TCR Vbeta segments and 13 reverse primers for TCR Jbeta segments was used in the multiplex PCR. A multiplex PCR assay on genomic DNA amplified the CDR3 region of rearranged TCR beta genes. The amplified TCR beta libraries were sequenced on the Illumina HiSeq System as 87-base-pair reads. In the authors' own workflow: A later analysis counted approximately 84 million unique TCR beta chains across the approximately 700 repertoires, and some 12 million of these chains were shared by at least two donors. To remove PCR and sequencing errors, raw reads were error-corrected and collapsed into unique sequences using a nearest-neighbor algorithm that merged closely related sequences. Alignment of CDR3 sequences to IMGT reference sequences was used to assign V, D and J gene segments. For a sequence to be retained, at least a six-nucleotide match to both a V gene segment and a J gene segment was required. A rearrangement counted as productive if the CDR3 had no stop codons and remained in frame with V and J, and every other rearrangement counted as non-productive. CDR3 was defined according to IMGT convention as the region running from the second conserved V-encoded cysteine to the conserved J-encoded phenylalanine. Sequences without an unambiguous match to a single V gene segment were excluded from the earlier analysis of over 500 of the donors. An earlier analysis of approximately 590 of the donors classified V segments as functional when productive rearrangements were above 56.7% and as segregating when the standard deviation between donors was above 5%. A statistical classification framework was developed to diagnose cytomegalovirus status using the catalog of TCR beta chain sequences. In a later analysis, TCR nucleotide sequences were compared against IMGT/GENE-DB human TR gene sequences so that V and J genes could be assigned. A later analysis assigned CDR3 sequences and most-parsimonious VDJ recombination scenarios with the TCRdist pipeline. A later analysis defined each TCR beta chain by its CDR3 amino acid sequence plus V-gene family, and excluded reads lacking a unique V-gene family. In a later analysis, approximately 590 highly shared, low-generation-probability nucleotide sequences were removed to address suspected cross-contamination and a sequencing artifact. A later analysis calculated a clonal expansion index for each public chain from normalized within-repertoire ranks of inferred template counts. A later analysis computed generation probabilities with a VDJ recombination model fitted to out-of-frame rearrangements, and checked the results against IGoR. A later analysis scored TCR-TCR, TCR-HLA and TCR-CMV co-occurrence with hypergeometric tests, applying a repertoire-size bias correction to TCR pairs. A later analysis estimated false discovery rates by permuting HLA or CMV assignments 20 times. In a later analysis, co-occurring TCRs were grouped with DBSCAN, and TCRdist sequence similarity was added when clustering was performed within HLA-allele-positive subsets. Repertoires with fewer than 30,000 or more than 120,000 public chains were left out of co-occurrence clustering, as were five repertoires with anomalous nucleotide sharing. Held by TCRdb, this immuneACCESS table contains in-frame sequences only and omits some clones. Under half of the omission traces to an unresolved V gene where checked; the cause of the rest is unknown. Clonal size and the V and J genes are those of that table, whereas D and trimming came from the DNA. The sample data list 150,000 to 200,000 clones, and approximately 71% of these were observed just once. About 7.6% of the sample comes from the top ten.

The cohort comprised fewer than 750 healthy bone marrow donors. Cohort members were all nominally healthy when sampled, although unrecorded immune exposures were likely present. The donor tested CMV seropositive, placing the donor among the approximately 310 seropositive members of the cohort. A peripheral blood sample was provided by each donor, and peripheral blood mononuclear cells were used for TCR beta sequencing. The Qiagen DNeasy Blood Extraction Kit was used to extract genomic DNA from the blood cell samples. Recombination joined TRBV7-9 with TRBJ1-2; a tentative D match to TRBD1 spans 5 bases. This clonotype originated in a woman aged 40 to 49 in good health and CMV-seropositive. The sample consisted of PBMCs. CDR3 reads: CASSSDLGGSAYGYTF. The DNA sequence is as follows: TGTGCCAGCAGCTCCGACCTGGGGGGGTCGGCCTATGGCTACACCTTC.